Listed below are T cell receptor beta chains from one sample, sequenced in a study of cytomegalovirus exposure and HLA in healthy donors. The method was immunoSEQ multiplex PCR; TCRdb's version includes in-frame clones alone and lacks a portion of them. Of 150,000 to 200,000 clones listed, 86% were seen once; the top ten hold roughly 1.5%. Sequenced input: PBMCs. All receptors come from a woman aged 18-30 years in good health and CMV-seronegative. Both conserved end residues are part of each CDR3. Fields, in order: V gene, clone size, J gene, D gene, CDR3 DNA, CDR3 protein. The D gene is left open where the match is weak. For some rows the clone size is stated as once, few or many, or as a class when expanded; others skip it.

>TRBV6-5|NA|TRBJ1-4|NA
TGTGCCAGCAGTTACTCGAGCAGAGGGGAAAAACTGTTTTTT
CASSYSSRGEKLFF
>TRBV10-3|NA|TRBJ1-6|NA
TGTGCCATCAGTCCACAGAGTAATTCACCCCTCCACTTT
CAISPQSNSPLHF
>TRBV6-1|NA|TRBJ1-2|TRBD1
TGTGCCAGCAGTGAATACTATGACAGGGGCCTCTATGGCTACACCTTC
CASSEYYDRGLYGYTF
>TRBV6-5|NA|TRBJ1-1|NA
TGTGCCAGCAGTAAAACAGGGACGGATCGCCCTGCTTTCTTT
CASSKTGTDRPAFF
>TRBV5-6|once|TRBJ1-2|NA
TGTGCCAGCAGGCCTGAAGGGCGCGGGGGTTATGGCTACACCTTC
CASRPEGRGGYGYTF
>TRBV5-4|NA|TRBJ2-6|NA
TGTGCCAGCAGCCCCCCGGCCGGACAGACGTTCTCTGGGGCCAACGTCCTGACTTTC
CASSPPAGQTFSGANVLTF
>TRBV29-1|NA|TRBJ2-7|TRBD1
TGCAGCGTTACAAGAGGGACAGCAGCTTACGAGCAGTACTTC
CSVTRGTAAYEQYF
>TRBV25-1|NA|TRBJ2-2|NA
TGTGCCAGCAGTGAAGGGGGGAGCGGGCTCACCGGGGAGCTGTTTTTT
CASSEGGSGLTGELFF
>TRBV9|NA|TRBJ2-5|NA
TGTGCCAGCAGCGTACAGGGGACCCGGGAGACCCAGTACTTC
CASSVQGTRETQYF
>TRBV5-8|NA|TRBJ2-6|NA
TGTGCCAGCAGCTTGGGACAGTTGAGCTCTGGGGCCAACGTCCTGACTTTC
CASSLGQLSSGANVLTF
>TRBV7-8|NA|TRBJ2-3|TRBD2
TGTGCCAGCAGCTTGCTAGCGGGGGGGCTGACAGATACGCAGTATTTT
CASSLLAGGLTDTQYF
>TRBV11-3|once|TRBJ2-1|TRBD1
TGTGCCAGCAGCTTATCTCGACAGGGTGATGAGCAGTTCTTC
CASSLSRQGDEQFF
>TRBV18|NA|TRBJ2-2|NA
TGTGCCAGCTCACTCTATGATCCAGGCGGGGAGCTGTTTTTT
CASSLYDPGGELFF
>TRBV19|NA|TRBJ1-5|NA
TGTGCCAGTATCAACGCTGGACACACTCATCAGCCCCAGCATTTT
CASINAGHTHQPQHF
>TRBV6-6|few|TRBJ2-3|NA
TGTGCCAGCAGCAAGCCAACCGGGTCTGGTGATACGCAGTATTTT
CASSKPTGSGDTQYF
>TRBV6-6|NA|TRBJ2-5|NA
TGTGCCAGCAGTCGGAGGGGGGGCATTCGAGAGACCCAGTACTTC
CASSRRGGIRETQYF
>TRBV18|once|TRBJ2-7|NA
TGTGCCAGCTCTCCCGGACTCGGGGGGCACTACGAGCAGTACTTC
CASSPGLGGHYEQYF
>TRBV11-2|NA|TRBJ1-1|NA
TGTGCCAGCAGCTTAGCTCTAGAGAACACTGAAGCTTTCTTT
CASSLALENTEAFF
>TRBV5-1|once|TRBJ2-3|TRBD1
TGCGCCAGCAGCTCCGACAGGGGGTTCACAGATACGCAGTATTTT
CASSSDRGFTDTQYF
>TRBV4-2|NA|TRBJ1-2|NA
TGTGCCAGCAGCCAAGATCGGGGGGAGTTGGGTCACTATGGCTACACCTTC
CASSQDRGELGHYGYTF
>TRBV15|NA|TRBJ1-4|NA
TGTGCCACCAGCTCCCAGGACTCCAATAATGAAAAACTGTTTTTT
CATSSQDSNNEKLFF
>TRBV5-5|NA|TRBJ2-5|NA
TGTGCCAGCAGCTCTCGTTACTCAAACCAAGAGACCCAGTACTTC
CASSSRYSNQETQYF
>TRBV7-9|NA|TRBJ2-7|TRBD2
TGTGCCAGCAGCTCCGGACTAGCGGGTTACTCCTACGAGCAGTACTTC
CASSSGLAGYSYEQYF
>TRBV19|NA|TRBJ1-1|NA
TGTGCCAGTAGTCAAGACATACTGAACACTGAAGCTTTCTTT
CASSQDILNTEAFF
>TRBV2|NA|TRBJ2-3|TRBD2
TGTGCCAGCATGGGACTAGCGAGGAGCACAGATACGCAGTATTTT
CASMGLARSTDTQYF
>TRBV6-5|NA|TRBJ2-3|TRBD1
TGTGCCAGCAGTTCGGGACAGGGGTTCGGCACAGATACGCAGTATTTT
CASSSGQGFGTDTQYF
>TRBV19|NA|TRBJ1-5|NA
TGTGCCAGTAGTATAGTAGCTACAGGTTCTACTAGCAATCAGCCCCAGCATTTT
CASSIVATGSTSNQPQHF
>TRBV7-6|NA|TRBJ1-6|NA
TGTGCCAGCAGTCACGACAGCCTTTCCCTCCACTTT
CASSHDSLSLHF
>TRBV4-2|NA|TRBJ2-5|TRBD2
TGTGCCAGCAGCCAAGAGCGGGGGGGCCAAGAGACCCAGTACTTC
CASSQERGGQETQYF